This T cell receptor (beta chain) was retrieved from a study of identifying expanded T cells in peripheral blood. During the collection period, no donor immune events like infections were recorded. As regards this clone: Its specificity is unknown.

Notes on the study in general: Variance in clone template counts between approximately 2-week samples significantly increased with total template count across all healthy donors. Over around two and four weeks, about 15 and 18 clones changed, versus around 1.2 between replicates.

Assay: immunoSEQ multiplex PCR; the TCRdb copy retains only in-frame clones and omits some. This table has about 94,000 clones, approximately 91% appearing once. The origin of this receptor is a person aged 18 to 70 in good health. The source material was blood.

The CDR3 reads CASSLSASNQPQHF. The DNA of the CDR3 is TGTGCCAGCTCACTCTCCGCGAGCAATCAGCCCCAGCATTTT. V usage is TRBV18 and J usage is TRBJ1-5; D uncertain. The V end was cut by 4 bases, the J end by 1 base, with 8 bases between. The CDR3 length is 14 residues. The germline V gene has CDR1 KGHSH and CDR2 LQKENI. Complete variable domain (other parts from reference TRBV18 and TRBJ1-5): NAGVMQNPRHLVRRRGQEARLRCSPMKGHSHVYWYRQLPEEGLKFMVYLQKENIIDESGMPKERFSAEFPKEGPSILRIQQVVRGDSAAYFCASSLSASNQPQHFGDGTRLSIL.